In this sample, the clone carrying this T cell receptor (beta chain) turned up once. These data are taken from a study of blood T cell repertoires in COVID-19. On the study more broadly: Whether acute or convalescent, the COVID-19 samples came from the United States, Italy and Spain. T cells, B-cell-depleted T cells, or PBMCs provided the cDNA or gDNA that served as material.

In the original workflow: Estimates of nucleated cell counts were drawn from the amplification of reference gene primers. Repertoires were generated with immunoSEQ multiplex PCR, while TCRdb's copy carries only in-frame clones and drops some. For V, J and clone size, that table is used; D and trimming come from the DNA. The sample yields some 40,000 clones, roughly 90% seen once. With 2 bases removed from V and 0 bases from J, the gap between germline ends came to 8 bases. Looked up from germline, CDR1 is ENHRY and CDR2 is SYGVKD. The CDR3 contains 15 residues. The chain uses TRBV10-3 and TRBJ1-5; a possible D gene is TRBD1 (5 bases). The source of this sequence is a man aged 45-60 years with active COVID-19. The sample was peripheral blood. DNA for the CDR3: TGTGCCATCAGTGAGGGGGCAAATAGCAATCAGCCCCAGCATTTT. This translates into CAISEGANSNQPQHF.